The clone carrying this T cell receptor (beta chain) was detected ten times or more. Looked up from germline, CDR1 is SGHVS and CDR2 is FNYEAQ. The trim removed 0 bases at V and 6 bases at J, leaving 7 bases unmatched. CDR3 length equals 15 residues. TCRdb independently ran MiXCR on the reads; one entry per CDR3 protein. The repertoire holds roughly 600,000 distinct CDR3 sequences, roughly 24% seen once, with around 7.6% in the top ten. This entry belongs to a study of T cell repertoires in cytomegalovirus infection. This sequence was found in a human donor in good health (CMV status not recorded). Some clones in this sample may be carry-over from other donors' samples. The J gene is TRBJ2-7, the V gene TRBV7-6, with TRBD1 identical over 8 bases. Input material: CD8+ T cells from PBMCs. As DNA, the CDR3 is TGTGCCAGCAGCTTAGCGGGGGGACAGGCGGTCGAGCAGTACTTC. Translated, it gives CASSLAGGQAVEQYF.